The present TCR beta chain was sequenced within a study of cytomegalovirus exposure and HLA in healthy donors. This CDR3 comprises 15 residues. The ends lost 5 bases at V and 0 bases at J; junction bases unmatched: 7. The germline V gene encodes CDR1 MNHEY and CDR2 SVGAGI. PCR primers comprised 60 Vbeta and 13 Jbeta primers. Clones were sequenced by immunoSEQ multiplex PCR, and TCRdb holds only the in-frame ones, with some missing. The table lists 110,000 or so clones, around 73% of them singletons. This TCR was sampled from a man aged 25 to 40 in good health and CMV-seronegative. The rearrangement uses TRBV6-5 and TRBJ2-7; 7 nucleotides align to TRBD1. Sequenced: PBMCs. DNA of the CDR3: TGTGCCAGCAGTGGACTGGACAGGAGCTCCTACGAGCAGTACTTC. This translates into CASSGLDRSSYEQYF.